Following are 20 T cell receptor beta chains from one sample sequenced in a study of human T cells and chemical hapten exposure. TCRdb re-called the RACE reads with MiXCR, one entry per CDR3 protein. The sample lists tens of thousands of distinct CDR3 sequences; roughly 10% were seen once. Time point of the sample: pre-sensitization, week 0. Indicated treatment: therapeutic diphenylcyclopropenone sensitization with weekly scalp DPC. The sequenced sample was whole blood, obtained in connection with sensitization to the hapten diphenylcyclopropenone (DPC). The receptors were gathered from a woman between 40 and 55 years old with alopecia areata. Some clones in this sample may be carry-over from other donors' samples.

This clonotype was observed a single time. This may be a read error, as it is one base from a much larger clone. This chain uses TRBV7-8 with TRBJ2-1, with 8 bases aligning to TRBD2. The CDR3 is 16 amino acids. Germline lookup yields CDR1 SGHVS and CDR2 FQNEAQ. The CDR3 protein is CAGRSLAGSSYNEQFF. For the CDR3, the DNA is TGTGCCGGCAGATCCCTAGCGGGTAGCTCCTACAATGAGCAGTTCTTC.

This clonotype was seen at least ten times. V gene TRBV3-1 combines with J gene TRBJ2-3; 10 bases align to TRBD1. V dropped 4 bases and J dropped 0; count of bases not matched to a gene: 1. The CDR3 has 15 residues. CDR1 LGHDT and CDR2 YNNKEL come from the germline V gene (reference sequence). CDR3 region: CASSPGQGSTDTQYF. CDR3 nucleotide sequence: TGTGCCAGCAGCCCGGGACAGGGGAGCACAGATACGCAGTATTTT.

This clonotype was seen more than once but under ten times. The genes are TRBV18 and TRBJ1-1, with a possible D match to TRBD1 (6 bases). The germline V gene has CDR1 KGHSH and CDR2 LQKENI. The CDR3 loop spans 15 amino acids. V dropped 3 bases and J dropped 5 bases, with 16 bases sitting between them. Here the CDR3 DNA reads TGTGCCAGCTCACCCCAAAGACAGGAAAGAACTGAAGCTTTCTTT. It is translated as CASSPQRQERTEAFF.

This clonotype was counted at least ten times. The chain joins TRBV5-6 to TRBJ1-1; D is undetermined. Germline assignment: CDR1 SGHDT and CDR2 YYEEEE. V was pared by 0 bases and J by 0 bases, with 18 bases between. CDR3 length: 18 amino acids. CDR3 in amino acids: CASSLEGRSRIMNTEAFF. The DNA of the CDR3 is TGTGCCAGCAGCTTGGAAGGCCGATCGAGGATAATGAACACTGAAGCTTTCTTT.

This clonotype was seen a handful of times. The V call is TRBV5-1, the J call TRBJ2-1; tentative D call: TRBD2 (6 bases). From germline, CDR1 is SGHRS and CDR2 YFSETQ. The CDR3 consists of 15 residues. Trimming shortened V by 4 bases and J by 2 bases, and 13 bases separated the two germline ends. The CDR3 nucleotides are TGCGCCAGCAGCCCGCGGGACCATACCTACAATGAGCAGTTCTTC. It encodes CASSPRDHTYNEQFF.

The rearrangement uses TRBV7-6 and TRBJ2-4; 7 bases are a match to TRBD1. From germline, CDR1 is SGHVS and CDR2 FNYEAQ. The CDR3 is 17 amino acids. V shed 1 base and J 5 bases; nucleotides not matched to a gene: 11. As DNA, the CDR3 is TGTGCCAGCAGCTTAGGCAGGGGGAATTACTTAGAAAACATTCAGTACTTC. It is translated as CASSLGRGNYLENIQYF.

This clonotype was detected a few times. This chain uses TRBV20-1 with TRBJ2-1; the match to TRBD1 covers 9 bases. The CDR3 is 14 amino acids. Germline CDR1 reads DFQATT; CDR2 reads SNEGSKA (reference sequence). V shed 3 bases, J shed 7 bases, and the junction held 7 bases outside the gene matches. The CDR3 DNA sequence: TGCAGTGCTAGGGGGACAGGGATAAAGAATGAGCAGTTCTTC. Amino acid sequence: CSARGTGIKNEQFF.

The V call is TRBV6-5, the J call TRBJ1-6; no clear D gene. Germline V gene lookup returns CDR1 MNHEY and CDR2 SVGAGI. CDR3 length equals 12 residues. Trimming took 4 bases from V and 10 from J, leaving 8 bases between them. DNA of the CDR3: TGTGCCAGCAGTTCACTAAACTCACCCCTCCACTTT. It specifies CASSSLNSPLHF.

The V and J genes are TRBV18 and TRBJ2-7; TRBD1 matches 7 bases. The V gene's germline CDR1 is KGHSH and CDR2 LQKENI. Trimming removed 4 bases from V and 9 bases from J; junction bases left unmatched: 6. This CDR3 is built from 12 residues. CDR3 in amino acids: CASSRDRAGQYF. In DNA form, the CDR3 reads TGTGCCAGCTCACGTGACAGGGCTGGGCAGTACTTC.

This clonotype was seen many times. The genes are TRBV18 and TRBJ1-1, with D maybe TRBD1 (5 bases). Germline lookup yields CDR1 KGHSH and CDR2 LQKENI. V dropped 3 bases and J dropped 1 base, with 12 bases sitting between them. This CDR3 is 15 amino acids long. The CDR3 is CASSPWETANTEAFF. The CDR3 DNA reads TGTGCCAGCTCACCCTGGGAGACAGCGAACACTGAAGCTTTCTTT.

The J gene is TRBJ2-7, the V gene TRBV6-5; a weak D match, TRBD2 (5 bases). With 4 bases removed from V and 2 bases from J, the gap between germline ends came to 15 bases. The CDR3 covers 15 residues. The germline V gene encodes CDR1 MNHEY and CDR2 SVGAGI. The CDR3 loop is CASSSPRVSAYEQYF. The CDR3 bases are TGTGCCAGCAGTTCACCGCGGGTGTCGGCCTACGAGCAGTACTTC.

This clonotype was seen repeatedly, ten times or more. The V call is TRBV7-2, the J call TRBJ1-4, with D unclear. The CDR3 is 13 amino acids. Per germline, CDR1 SGHTA and CDR2 FQGNSA. The V end lost 3 bases, the J end lost 6 bases, and 8 bases lay between the germline ends. DNA of the CDR3: TGTGCCAGCAGCTTCCGGGGTCATGAAAAACTGTTTTTT. Protein: CASSFRGHEKLFF.

This clonotype was recorded many times. The V and J genes are TRBV2 and TRBJ1-1; 7 bases are shared with TRBD1. J was trimmed by 5 bases and V by 1 base; bases with no gene match: 1. Per germline, CDR1 SNHLY and CDR2 FYNNEI. The CDR3 has 13 residues. As DNA, the CDR3 is TGTGCCAGCAGTGAAGACAGGGGAACTGAAGCTTTCTTT. Its protein is CASSEDRGTEAFF.

The CDR3 DNA reads as TGCGCCAGCAGCCCACAGGGTTTTTCCTACGAGCAGTACTTC. Translating it yields CASSPQGFSYEQYF. The rearrangement joins TRBV4-1 to TRBJ2-7; D may be TRBD1 (6 bases). The CDR3 contains 14 residues. Germline-derived CDR1 and CDR2 are MGHRA and YSYEKL. The ends were cut back, 4 bases at V and 1 base at J, with 11 bases in the middle.

This clonotype was observed at least ten times. This chain uses TRBV6-2 or TRBV6-3 with TRBJ2-2, with 10 bases lining up with TRBD1. The germline V gene has CDR1 MNHEY and CDR2 SVGEGT. V dropped 6 bases and J dropped 6; count of bases not matched to a gene: 10. The CDR3 runs to 16 residues. CDR3 nucleotide sequence: TGTGCCAGCAGCCGACGGCCGGGACAGGGGCCCGGGGAGCTGTTTTTT. Amino acid sequence: CASSRRPGQGPGELFF.

This clonotype was found once. V gene TRBV29-1 combines with J gene TRBJ1-1, with 7 bases identical to TRBD1. Germline loops: CDR1 SQVTM, CDR2 ANQGSEA. CDR3 length: 13 residues. The V segment lost 4 bases and the J segment 1 base; nucleotides outside the gene matches: 3. The CDR3 DNA is TGCAGCGTTGCAGGGGGATCGAACACTGAAGCTTTCTTT. This translates into CSVAGGSNTEAFF.

The sample holds a few counts of this clonotype. The gene calls are TRBV25-1 and TRBJ1-3, with no clear D. Trimming left V 6 bases short and J 3 bases short, with 18 bases between. Per germline, CDR1 MGHDK and CDR2 SYGVNS. The length of the CDR3 is 16 residues. CDR3 sequence (DNA): TGTGCCAGCAGCCCTCACGGATGGATTGGTGGAAACACCATATATTTT. Amino acid sequence: CASSPHGWIGGNTIYF.

This clonotype was counted ten times or more. This chain links TRBV14 with TRBJ2-7; no definite D call. The CDR3 loop spans 15 amino acids. Germline V gene lookup returns CDR1 SGHDN and CDR2 FVKESK. Deletions cut 4 bases from V and 3 bases from J, with 16 bases between. CDR3 sequence: CASSLGPITLYEQYF. CDR3 DNA: TGTGCCAGCAGCCTCGGCCCGATAACACTCTACGAGCAGTACTTC.

The chain's CDR3 is CASSRRTGEKLFF. The CDR3 region has the DNA TGTGCCAGCAGCCGCCGGACGGGAGAAAAACTGTTTTTT. The chain joins TRBV28 to TRBJ1-4; no clear D. The CDR3 sequence is 13 residues long. The ends were cut back, 6 bases at V and 8 bases at J, with 13 bases in the middle. Germline lookup yields CDR1 MDHEN and CDR2 SYDVKM.

This chain uses TRBV20-1 with TRBJ1-2; D is uncertain. Trimming pared 5 bases from V and 1 base from J, leaving 8 bases between. The CDR3 is made up of 12 amino acids. CDR1 is DFQATT and CDR2 is SNEGSKA in the germline V gene (reference sequence). The CDR3 sequence: CSARHLNYGYTF. The CDR3, as DNA: TGCAGTGCTCGGCATCTTAACTATGGCTACACCTTC.